The rows below give T cell receptor beta chains drawn from one sample of a study of T-cell reconstitution after alpha-beta-depleted transplantation in children. TCRdb recomputed calls from the PCR reads with MiXCR, one row per CDR3 protein. The sample shows about 230,000 distinct CDR3 sequences, approximately 9.5% of them seen only once. Sequenced material: PBMCs from the stem cell graft donor, taken from the stem cell graft. The source is a human donor who donated a stem cell graft to a child with acute lymphoblastic leukemia. CDR3s include the opening cysteine and the closing phenylalanine or tryptophan. Fields, in order: clone size, V gene, D gene, J gene, CDR3 protein, CDR3 DNA. D genes are given only for firm matches. Only part of the rows carry a size: once, few, many, or a class if the clone is expanded.

clone size: NA; V gene: TRBV18; D gene: NA; J gene: TRBJ2-1; CDR3 protein: CASSPIVPSYNEQFF; CDR3 DNA: TGTGCCAGCTCACCAATAGTTCCCTCCTACAATGAGCAGTTCTTC
clone size: few; V gene: TRBV6-2/TRBV6-3; D gene: NA; J gene: TRBJ1-5; CDR3 protein: CASSSSDQPQHF; CDR3 DNA: TGTGCCAGCAGTTCTTCAGATCAGCCCCAGCATTTT
clone size: few; V gene: TRBV3-1; D gene: NA; J gene: TRBJ1-5; CDR3 protein: CASSQGSIGHRAKHF; CDR3 DNA: TGTGCCAGCAGCCAAGGGTCGATTGGGCACAGGGCAAAGCATTTT
clone size: many; V gene: TRBV11-2; D gene: NA; J gene: TRBJ1-2; CDR3 protein: CASSFGKGYGYTF; CDR3 DNA: TGTGCCAGCAGCTTTGGGAAGGGCTATGGCTACACCTTC
clone size: many; V gene: TRBV7-2; D gene: TRBD2; J gene: TRBJ2-3; CDR3 protein: CASSVDGTSGANTQYF; CDR3 DNA: TGTGCCAGCAGCGTAGATGGGACTAGCGGGGCAAATACGCAGTATTTT
clone size: many; V gene: TRBV10-2; D gene: NA; J gene: TRBJ1-5; CDR3 protein: CASSVGGNQPQHF; CDR3 DNA: TGCGCCAGCAGTGTAGGGGGGAATCAGCCCCAGCATTTT
clone size: NA; V gene: TRBV4-2; D gene: NA; J gene: TRBJ1-2; CDR3 protein: CASSVSTIYGYTF; CDR3 DNA: TGTGCCAGCAGTGTCAGCACGATCTATGGCTACACCTTC
clone size: NA; V gene: TRBV11-2; D gene: NA; J gene: TRBJ1-2; CDR3 protein: CASSPEWGLNGYTF; CDR3 DNA: TGTGCCAGCAGCCCCGAATGGGGGCTGAATGGCTACACCTTC
clone size: many; V gene: TRBV6-1; D gene: TRBD1; J gene: TRBJ1-5; CDR3 protein: CASGDSLSNQPQHF; CDR3 DNA: TGTGCCAGCGGGGACAGCCTTAGCAATCAGCCCCAGCATTTT
clone size: few; V gene: TRBV15; D gene: NA; J gene: TRBJ1-1; CDR3 protein: CATSRTTANKAFF; CDR3 DNA: TGTGCCACCAGCAGAACTACAGCGAATAAAGCTTTCTTT
clone size: many; V gene: TRBV3-1; D gene: NA; J gene: TRBJ2-7; CDR3 protein: CASSQGAGAREQYF; CDR3 DNA: TGTGCCAGCAGCCAAGGGGCCGGGGCTCGCGAGCAGTACTTC
clone size: many; V gene: TRBV9; D gene: TRBD2; J gene: TRBJ2-5; CDR3 protein: CASSVDLAGASLETQYF; CDR3 DNA: TGTGCCAGCAGCGTAGATTTAGCGGGGGCTTCGTTGGAGACCCAGTACTTC
clone size: many; V gene: TRBV20-1; D gene: TRBD2; J gene: TRBJ2-5; CDR3 protein: CSARGEWGLAQQETQYF; CDR3 DNA: TGCAGTGCTAGAGGGGAATGGGGACTAGCACAACAAGAGACCCAGTACTTC
clone size: NA; V gene: TRBV4-3; D gene: NA; J gene: TRBJ2-3; CDR3 protein: CASSQESAGSGTQYF; CDR3 DNA: TGCGCCAGCAGCCAAGAAAGTGCGGGGAGTGGTACGCAGTATTTT
clone size: NA; V gene: TRBV7-2; D gene: NA; J gene: TRBJ2-5; CDR3 protein: CASSLEVYSTQETQYF; CDR3 DNA: TGTGCCAGCAGCTTAGAAGTCTACTCGACACAAGAGACCCAGTACTTC
clone size: few; V gene: TRBV12-3/TRBV12-4; D gene: NA; J gene: TRBJ1-3; CDR3 protein: CASREDISSGNTIYF; CDR3 DNA: TGTGCCAGCAGGGAGGACATTTCCTCTGGAAACACCATATATTTT
clone size: many; V gene: TRBV7-9; D gene: NA; J gene: TRBJ2-7; CDR3 protein: CASSFPHQQVSYEQYF; CDR3 DNA: TGTGCCAGCAGCTTTCCCCACCAACAGGTCTCCTACGAGCAGTACTTC
clone size: few; V gene: TRBV12-3/TRBV12-4; D gene: TRBD1; J gene: TRBJ1-1; CDR3 protein: CASRVTGGPTEAFF; CDR3 DNA: TGTGCCAGCAGAGTGACAGGGGGCCCGACTGAAGCTTTCTTT
clone size: NA; V gene: TRBV3-1; D gene: NA; J gene: TRBJ1-2; CDR3 protein: CATDLAGTKNYTF; CDR3 DNA: TGTGCCACCGACCTCGCCGGGACCAAAAACTACACCTTC
clone size: NA; V gene: TRBV19; D gene: NA; J gene: TRBJ2-7; CDR3 protein: CASSIQGLRYEQYF; CDR3 DNA: TGTGCCAGTAGTATACAGGGTTTACGGTACGAGCAGTACTTC
clone size: NA; V gene: TRBV6-2/TRBV6-3; D gene: NA; J gene: TRBJ1-6; CDR3 protein: CASRQRGVGRQFRVGDSPLHF; CDR3 DNA: TGTGCCAGCAGACAAAGGGGTGTAGGTCGGCAGTTCCGTGTAGGGGATTCACCCCTCCACTTT
clone size: NA; V gene: TRBV7-2; D gene: TRBD2; J gene: TRBJ2-1; CDR3 protein: CASSLAGSGGWDEQFF; CDR3 DNA: TGTGCCAGCAGCTTAGCAGGTAGCGGGGGCTGGGATGAGCAGTTCTTC